The following is a TCR beta chain sequence with its context. Its antigen remains unidentified. This specimen belongs to a study of identical twins. Whole-study findings and limits: Zero-insertion findings could be partly confounded by invariant cells (MAIT and iNKT cells). Out-of-frame TCR alpha sharing observed in monozygotic twins exceeded model estimates. Twins' surplus sharing was weaker for beta out-of-frame sequences. Twin-shared out-of-frame alpha sequences showed excess low generation probability.

TCRdb independently ran MiXCR on the 5' RACE reads; one entry per CDR3 protein. The sample lists under 250,000 distinct CDR3 sequences, 6.5% to 9% occurring once. Looked up from germline, CDR1 is KGHDR and CDR2 is SFDVKD. Trimming left V 2 bases short and J 1 base short, with 8 bases between. The CDR3 loop spans 15 amino acids. Another study also made use of these data, one on yellow fever vaccine responses in identical twins.

The clonotype comes from a young woman in good health. Sequencing was carried out using CD8+ T cells sorted from blood. The V gene is TRBV24-1, the J gene TRBJ2-1; D remains ambiguous. CDR3 coding DNA: TGTGCCACCAGTGATTGGGGAAGTTCCTACAATGAGCAGTTCTTC. Translating it yields CATSDWGSSYNEQFF.